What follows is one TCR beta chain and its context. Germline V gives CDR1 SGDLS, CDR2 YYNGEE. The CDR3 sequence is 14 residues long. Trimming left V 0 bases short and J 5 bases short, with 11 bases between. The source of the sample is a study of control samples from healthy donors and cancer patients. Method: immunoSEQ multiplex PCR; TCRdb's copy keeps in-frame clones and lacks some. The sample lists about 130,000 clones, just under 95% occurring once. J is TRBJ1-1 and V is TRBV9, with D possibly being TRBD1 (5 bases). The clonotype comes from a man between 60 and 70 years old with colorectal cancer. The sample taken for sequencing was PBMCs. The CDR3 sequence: CASSVGGDGTEAFF. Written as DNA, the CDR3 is TGTGCCAGCAGCGTAGGAGGGGACGGAACTGAAGCTTTCTTT.